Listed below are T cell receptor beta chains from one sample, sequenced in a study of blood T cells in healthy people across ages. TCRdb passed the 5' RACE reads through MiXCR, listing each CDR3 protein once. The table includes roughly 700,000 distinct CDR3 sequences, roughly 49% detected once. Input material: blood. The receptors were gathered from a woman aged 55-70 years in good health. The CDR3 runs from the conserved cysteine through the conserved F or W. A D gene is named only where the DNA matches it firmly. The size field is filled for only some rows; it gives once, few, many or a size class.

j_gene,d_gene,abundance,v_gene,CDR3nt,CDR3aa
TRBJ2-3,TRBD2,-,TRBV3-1,TGTGCCAGCAGCCCGAGCGGGAGTGCAGATACGCAGTATTTT,CASSPSGSADTQYF
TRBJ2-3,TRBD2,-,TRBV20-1,TGCAGTGCCAGAGGGTATAGCGGGAGGGGCAGGGATACGCAGTATTTT,CSARGYSGRGRDTQYF
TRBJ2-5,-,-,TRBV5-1,TGCGCCAGCAGCTGGGAGGGGGGGCGCGCAGAAGAGACCCAGTACTTC,CASSWEGGRAEETQYF
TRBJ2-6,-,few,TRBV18,TGTGCCAGCTCACCACCAACAGGACACTCTGGGGCCAACGTCCTGACTTTC,CASSPPTGHSGANVLTF
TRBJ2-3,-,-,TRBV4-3,TGCGCCAGCAGCCAAGATATTAGGGAGTTTGCGTATTTT,CASSQDIREFAYF
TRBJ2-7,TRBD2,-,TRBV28,TGTGCCAGCGGAATAGCGGGGGGTTACAATGAGCAGTACTTC,CASGIAGGYNEQYF
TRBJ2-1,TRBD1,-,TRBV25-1,TGTGCCAGCAGCCGAACGGGAAGGGGGCTCACCAATGAGCAGTTCTTC,CASSRTGRGLTNEQFF
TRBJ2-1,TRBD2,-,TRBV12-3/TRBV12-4,TGTGCCAGCAGTTTTGACGGCGGGGGGTACAATGAGCAGTTCTTC,CASSFDGGGYNEQFF
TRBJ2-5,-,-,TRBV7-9,TGTGCCAGCAGCTCTCAGGGGGGGTATGGAGAGCAGTACTTC,CASSSQGGYGEQYF
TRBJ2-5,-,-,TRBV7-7,TGTGCTGGGGCCAAACCGGAGCAAGAGACCCAGTACTTC,CAGAKPEQETQYF
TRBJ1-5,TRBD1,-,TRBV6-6,TGTGCCAGCAGGCCCGACAGGGGATGGAATCAGCCCCAGCATTTT,CASRPDRGWNQPQHF
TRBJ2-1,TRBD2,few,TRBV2,TGTGCCAGCAGTGAGCTCCGACTAGCGGGAGCCTACAATGAGCAGTTCTTC,CASSELRLAGAYNEQFF
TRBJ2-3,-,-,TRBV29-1,TGCAGCGCCGACCTGGCGGAATTGGGCACAGATACGCAGTATTTT,CSADLAELGTDTQYF
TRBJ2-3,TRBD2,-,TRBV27,TGTGCCAGCAGTCTACGACCCGGGACTAGCGGCAGCACAGATACGCAGTATTTT,CASSLRPGTSGSTDTQYF
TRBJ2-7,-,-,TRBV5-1,TGCGCCAGCAGCATGACAGATGACGAGCAGTACTTC,CASSMTDDEQYF
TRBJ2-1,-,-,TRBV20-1,TGCAGTGCTAGAGTACCCGGGGCCTTAGTTGAGCAGTTCTTC,CSARVPGALVEQFF
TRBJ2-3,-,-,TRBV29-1,TGCAGCGCTGACGGCGGCACAGATACGCAGTATTTT,CSADGGTDTQYF
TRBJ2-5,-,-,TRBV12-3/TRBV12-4,TGTGCCAGCAGTTGGGGGAAGACCCAGTACTTC,CASSWGKTQYF
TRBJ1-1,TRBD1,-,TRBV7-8,TGTGCCAGCAGCTTAGTTCGTCTCTGGACAGGTTCATTCATGAACACTGAAGCTTTCTTT,CASSLVRLWTGSFMNTEAFF
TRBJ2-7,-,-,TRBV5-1,TGCGCCAGCAGCTTGCACTATGGGGCCCCCTCCTACGAGCAGTACTTC,CASSLHYGAPSYEQYF
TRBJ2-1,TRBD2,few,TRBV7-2,TGTGCCAGCAGCTTAGGAGGCGGGTGGGGGACTACGAATGAGCAGTTCTTC,CASSLGGGWGTTNEQFF
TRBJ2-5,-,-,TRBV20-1,TGCAGTGCTAGAGATCCGGGATCTTATTTAGAGACCCAGTACTTC,CSARDPGSYLETQYF
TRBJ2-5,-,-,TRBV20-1,TGCAGTGCAACTCGCCGCGGAAGGGAATTAGAGACCCAGTACTTC,CSATRRGRELETQYF
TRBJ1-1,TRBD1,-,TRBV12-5,TGTGCTAGTGGTCCAAGACAGGGAATGGCAGCTTTCTTT,CASGPRQGMAAFF
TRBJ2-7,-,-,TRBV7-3,TGTGCCAGCAACCCGCGGACCAGCCCATACAATGAGCAGTACTTC,CASNPRTSPYNEQYF
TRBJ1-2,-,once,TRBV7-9,TGTGCCAGCAGCTTAGCCGCTTCCCAGGGAATCTATGGCTACACCTTC,CASSLAASQGIYGYTF
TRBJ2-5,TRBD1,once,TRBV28,TGTGCCAGCACCTACAGGGGGCTGCGAGAGACCCAGTACTTC,CASTYRGLRETQYF
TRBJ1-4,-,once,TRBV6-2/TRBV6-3,TGTGCCAGCAGTCCGGGAGCTTCTGTCCTGTTTTTT,CASSPGASVLFF
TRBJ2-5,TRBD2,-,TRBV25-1,TGTGCCAGCAGGCCGGGACTAGCCGCGTGGGAGACCCAGTACTTC,CASRPGLAAWETQYF
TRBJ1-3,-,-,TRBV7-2,TGTGCCAGCAGCCCCACCGGGGGGGTTGTCTCTGGAAACACCATATATTTT,CASSPTGGVVSGNTIYF
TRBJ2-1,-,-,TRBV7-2,TGTGCCGGCAGCCCCCACATGAACACTGAGCAGTTCTTC,CAGSPHMNTEQFF
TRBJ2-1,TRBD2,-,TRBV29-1,TGCAGCGTTGAAGGTCTAGCGGGAGATAGGTCCTACAATGAGCAGTTCTTC,CSVEGLAGDRSYNEQFF
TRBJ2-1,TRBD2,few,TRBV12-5,TGTGCTAGTGCCCGTGACGGACTAGCGGGAGCGGGTGAGCAGTTCTTC,CASARDGLAGAGEQFF
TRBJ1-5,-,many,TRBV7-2,TGTGCCAGCAGCTTAACAGGGAATCAGCCCCAGCATTTT,CASSLTGNQPQHF
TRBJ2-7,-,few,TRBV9,TGTGCCAGCAGCGTAATGGGGAACGGCTACGAGCAGTACTTC,CASSVMGNGYEQYF
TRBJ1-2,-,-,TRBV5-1,TGCGCCAGCAGCTTGGGTTCCGACAACTATGGCTACACCTTC,CASSLGSDNYGYTF
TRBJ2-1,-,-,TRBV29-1,TGCAGCGTTAACGACCCCAGTGAGCAGTTCTTC,CSVNDPSEQFF
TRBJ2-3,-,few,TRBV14,TGTGCCAGCAGTCAGACAGGCTATACGCAGTATTTT,CASSQTGYTQYF
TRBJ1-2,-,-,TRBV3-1,TGTGCCAGCAGCCAAGATGGGCAGATCTATGGCTACACCTTC,CASSQDGQIYGYTF
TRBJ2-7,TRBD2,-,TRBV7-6,TGTGCCAGCAGCTTAGGGCCTAGCGGGCCTAAGTACAATGAGCAGTACTTC,CASSLGPSGPKYNEQYF
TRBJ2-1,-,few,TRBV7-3,TGTGCCAGCAGCTCCCGGGCTTCCCTGGGGGCTGAGCAGTTCTTC,CASSSRASLGAEQFF
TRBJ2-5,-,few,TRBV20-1,TGCAGTGCTAGAGATGACGGTAGGGCCCAAGAGACCCAGTACTTC,CSARDDGRAQETQYF
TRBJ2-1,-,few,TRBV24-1,TGTGCCACCAGTGACCCTAAACTCCTTGATGAGCAGTTCTTC,CATSDPKLLDEQFF
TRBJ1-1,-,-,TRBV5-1,TGCGCCAGCAGCCGAGCGGCAAGAAACACTGAAGCTTTCTTT,CASSRAARNTEAFF
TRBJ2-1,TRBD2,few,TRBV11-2,TGTGCCAGCAGCCCCCAGGATGGGACTAGCGGGAGGAATGAGCAGTTCTTC,CASSPQDGTSGRNEQFF
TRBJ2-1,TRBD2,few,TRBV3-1,TGTGCCAGCAGCCAAGGACTAGCGGGAACCTACAATGAGCAGTTCTTC,CASSQGLAGTYNEQFF
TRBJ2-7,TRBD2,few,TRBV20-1,TGCAGTGCTAGGGACCCTAGCGGGAGCTCCTACAATGAGCAGTACTTC,CSARDPSGSSYNEQYF